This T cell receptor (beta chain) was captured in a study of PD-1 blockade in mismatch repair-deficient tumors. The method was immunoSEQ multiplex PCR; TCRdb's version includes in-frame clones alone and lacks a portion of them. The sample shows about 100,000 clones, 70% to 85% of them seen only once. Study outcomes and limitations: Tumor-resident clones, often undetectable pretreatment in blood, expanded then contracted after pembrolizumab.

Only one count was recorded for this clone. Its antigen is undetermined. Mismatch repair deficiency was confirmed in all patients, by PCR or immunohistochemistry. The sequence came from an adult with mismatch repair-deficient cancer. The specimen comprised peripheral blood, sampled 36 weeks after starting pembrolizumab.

The CDR3 DNA follows: TGTGCCAGCAGCTTAGAGGGAGGGCACGTTACGCAGTATTTT. Protein: CASSLEGGHVTQYF. The V gene is TRBV7-8, the J gene TRBJ2-3; 7 bases match TRBD2. With V trimmed by 1 base and J by 8 bases, 6 bases remained unmatched. From germline, CDR1 is SGHVS and CDR2 FQNEAQ. This CDR3 is built from 14 residues.